This T cell receptor beta chain was found in a study of shared clonotypes between healthy human individuals. The table lists this clone with many counts. Only in-frame clones appear in the TCRdb table, and some are missing; sequencing was by immunoSEQ multiplex PCR. The table includes about 110,000 clones, less than 75% detected once. The CDR3 is 15 residues long. Trimming at V came to 5 bases and at J to 0 bases, leaving 2 bases not matched to a gene. Germline V gene lookup returns CDR1 SEHNR and CDR2 FQNEAQ (reference sequence). V usage is TRBV7-9 and J usage is TRBJ2-1, with TRBD2 identical over 9 bases. The material sequenced was memory CD8+ T cells sorted from blood. Subset specified: CD45RO+ cells pooled with CCR7-negative TemRA cells. The sequence came from a woman in her thirties in good health. DNA of the CDR3: TGTGCCAGCAGCCGTAGCGGGGGCTCCTACAATGAGCAGTTCTTC. Translating it yields CASSRSGGSYNEQFF.